The next 17 T cell receptor beta chains were all read from a single sample in a study of early T cells in non-severe SARS-CoV-2 infection. Each CDR3 protein is one row after TCRdb ran MiXCR on the 5' RACE reads. The sample has about 61,000 distinct CDR3 sequences, 9.5% to 15% seen once. The source was whole blood, collected at baseline. The receptor source for this set is an adult who was a healthcare worker with PCR-confirmed SARS-CoV-2 infection or an uninfected control (not recorded which). The donor label of this sample is uncertain.

This clonotype showed up just a few times. The chain employs TRBV2 and TRBJ2-5, with 7 positions matching TRBD2. The CDR3 contains 12 residues. The germline V gene has CDR1 SNHLY and CDR2 FYNNEI. The V and J ends lost 6 bases and 4 bases, in that order; junction bases with no gene match: 2. In DNA form, the CDR3 reads TGTGCCAGCAGACTAGCGCGAGAGACCCAGTACTTC. Residues: CASRLARETQYF.

The chain combines TRBV11-2 with TRBJ2-5, with D perhaps given as TRBD1 or TRBD2 (5 bases each). V was trimmed by 2 bases and J by 2 bases, leaving 12 bases between them. The CDR3 is made up of 15 amino acids. Germline CDR1 reads SGHAT; CDR2 reads FQNNGV. The CDR3 bases are TGTGCCAGCAGCTTATTATTTGGGGGACAAGAGACCCAGTACTTC. This gives the protein CASSLLFGGQETQYF. Together with reference TRBV11-2 and TRBJ2-5, the CDR3 gives the full variable domain: EAGVAQSPRYKIIEKRQSVAFWCNPISGHATLYWYQQILGQGPKLLIQFQNNGVVDDSQLPKDRFSAERLKGVDSTLKIQPAKLEDSAVYLCASSLLFGGQETQYFGPGTRLLVL.

The chain recombines TRBV24-1 with TRBJ2-1, with TRBD2 identical over 9 bases. This CDR3 has 17 amino acids. Germline V gene data show CDR1 as KGHDR and CDR2 as SFDVKD. V gave up 1 base and J gave up 0 bases; unmatched junction bases: 3. CDR3 region: CATSDLGAGGSYNEQFF. In nucleotides, the CDR3 is TGTGCCACCAGTGATTTAGGAGCGGGGGGCTCCTACAATGAGCAGTTCTTC.

The chain employs TRBV5-4 and TRBJ2-2; D unresolved. Trimming left V 0 bases short and J 1 base short, with 7 bases between. CDR3 length equals 15 residues. The germline gives CDR1 SGHNT, CDR2 YYREEE (reference sequence). CDR3 sequence: CASSLDGLNTGELFF. The CDR3 nucleotides read TGTGCCAGCAGCTTGGACGGGTTGAACACCGGGGAGCTGTTTTTT.

The CDR3 DNA is TGTGCCAGCACGCAGGCCGAGGGGCAGCCCCAGCATTTT. Translating gives CASTQAEGQPQHF. V and J are TRBV2 and TRBJ1-5, with D possibly matching TRBD1 (5 bases). Germline CDR1 reads SNHLY; CDR2 reads FYNNEI. Trimming cost V 7 bases and J 7 bases, with 14 bases left between them. The CDR3 loop spans 13 amino acids.

The chain couples TRBV12-5 to TRBJ1-3; the D gene is possibly TRBD1 (6 bases). The CDR3 spans 17 residues. V was shortened by 2 bases and J by 4 bases, with 18 bases between the two germline ends. CDR1 is LGHNT, CDR2 FRNRAP, per germline. The CDR3: CASGLSHRVFSGNTIYF. The CDR3 DNA reads as TGTGCTAGTGGTTTGAGCCACAGGGTTTTCTCGGGAAACACCATATATTTT.

This clonotype was seen a few times. The chain combines TRBV6-5 with TRBJ1-1; no definite D call. Trimming took 0 bases from V and 0 from J, leaving 8 bases between them. There are 15 residues in the CDR3. The germline gives CDR1 MNHEY, CDR2 SVGAGI. Written as DNA, the CDR3 is TGTGCCAGCAGTTACTCGTCCCTTATGAACACTGAAGCTTTCTTT. This gives the protein CASSYSSLMNTEAFF.

The table lists this clonotype with a few counts. The chain is built from TRBV6-2 or TRBV6-3 and TRBJ1-3; the D is unclear. V was clipped by 6 bases and J by 1 base, with 13 bases between them. This CDR3 has 15 residues. Germline V gene data show CDR1 as MNHEY and CDR2 as SVGEGT. The CDR3 reads CASRPVLESGNTIYF. DNA of the CDR3: TGTGCCAGCAGACCAGTTCTGGAGTCTGGAAACACCATATATTTT.

In this sample, this clonotype turned up many times. V usage is TRBV5-6 and J usage is TRBJ1-1; D is possibly TRBD1 (6 bases). Trimming left V 5 bases short and J 6 bases short, with 23 bases between. The CDR3 extends over 16 amino acids. Germline-derived CDR1 and CDR2 are SGHDT and YYEEEE. The CDR3 DNA is TGTGCCAGCAGTTCCCTCCCGAGCCGCAGGGGCCCTGAAGCTTTCTTT. It is translated as CASSSLPSRRGPEAFF.

This sequence joins TRBV12-3 or TRBV12-4 and TRBJ2-5, with 8 bases matching TRBD1. The CDR3 spans 15 residues. After removal of 10 bases from V and 1 base from J, the junction contained 11 bases not matched to a gene. The CDR3 DNA sequence: TGTGCCACCCTTAACCTCGGACAGGGCCAAGAGACCCAGTACTTC. Its protein is CATLNLGQGQETQYF.

The chain uses TRBV20-1 and TRBJ1-6; no clear D. Germline CDR1 DFQATT, CDR2 SNEGSKA (reference sequence). The V and J ends lost 2 bases and 3 bases respectively, with 8 bases between them. CDR3 size: 14 residues. CDR3 loop: CSARIGLYNSPLHF. CDR3 nucleotide sequence: TGCAGTGCTAGAATCGGCCTCTATAATTCACCCCTCCACTTT.

The chain employs TRBV20-1 and TRBJ1-5; D gene unclear. Trimming removed 0 bases at V and 0 bases at J, with 9 bases between. Germline CDR1 DFQATT, CDR2 SNEGSKA (reference sequence). The CDR3 consists of 15 residues. CDR3 sequence reads: CSAREREYSNQPQHF. Written as DNA, the CDR3 is TGCAGTGCTAGAGAAAGGGAGTATAGCAATCAGCCCCAGCATTTT.

This clonotype appeared a few times. The rearrangement links TRBV19 to TRBJ1-5; the D gene is possibly TRBD1 (5 bases). The CDR3 is 16 residues long. V was trimmed by 4 bases and J by 1 base, leaving 14 bases between them. Germline V lookup: CDR1 LNHDA, CDR2 SQIVND (reference sequence). The CDR3 sequence: CASSTFVWGSNQPQHF. Here the CDR3 DNA reads TGTGCCAGTAGTACCTTCGTATGGGGGAGCAATCAGCCCCAGCATTTT.

In this sample, this clonotype turned up a few times. The rearrangement joins TRBV6-6 to TRBJ1-1; possibly TRBD1 for D (5 bases). In germline, CDR1 is MNHNY, CDR2 SVGAGI (reference sequence). The V end was cut by 0 bases, the J end by 3 bases, with 8 bases between. CDR3 size: 14 residues. CDR3 in amino acids: CASSYSRDYTEAFF. CDR3 DNA: TGTGCCAGCAGTTACTCCAGGGATTACACTGAAGCTTTCTTT.

This rearrangement joins TRBV2 to TRBJ2-3, with 9 bases matching TRBD2. The CDR3 runs to 15 residues. Germline CDR1 SNHLY, CDR2 FYNNEI. After removal of 8 bases from V and 0 bases from J, the junction contained 6 bases not matched to a gene. The CDR3 sequence: CASVQLAGSTDTQYF. The DNA for the CDR3 is TGTGCCAGCGTGCAGCTAGCGGGGAGCACAGATACGCAGTATTTT. Combining the CDR3 with reference TRBV2 and TRBJ2-3 gives the whole variable domain EPEVTQTPSHQVTQMGQEVILRCVPISNHLYFYWYRQILGQKVEFLVSFYNNEISEKSEIFDDQFSVERPDGSNFTLKIRSTKLEDSAMYFCASVQLAGSTDTQYFGPGTRLTVL.

This clonotype has more than one count but fewer than ten. The V call is TRBV12-5, the J call TRBJ1-1; D remains unclear. With 5 bases removed from V and 4 bases from J, the gap between germline ends came to 11 bases. CDR3 size: 13 residues. Germline V gene sequence: CDR1 LGHNT, CDR2 FRNRAP. The CDR3 region is CASGPPGSTEAFF. CDR3 DNA sequence: TGTGCTAGTGGTCCCCCGGGGAGCACTGAAGCTTTCTTT.

This clonotype was observed at least ten times. The chain is built from TRBV12-3 or TRBV12-4 and TRBJ1-1; D gene unclear. The CDR3 sequence is 12 residues long. V shed 10 bases and J shed 1 base, with 10 bases lying between them. The CDR3 loop is CATRRENTEAFF. The DNA for the CDR3 is TGTGCCACGCGTCGGGAGAACACTGAAGCTTTCTTT.